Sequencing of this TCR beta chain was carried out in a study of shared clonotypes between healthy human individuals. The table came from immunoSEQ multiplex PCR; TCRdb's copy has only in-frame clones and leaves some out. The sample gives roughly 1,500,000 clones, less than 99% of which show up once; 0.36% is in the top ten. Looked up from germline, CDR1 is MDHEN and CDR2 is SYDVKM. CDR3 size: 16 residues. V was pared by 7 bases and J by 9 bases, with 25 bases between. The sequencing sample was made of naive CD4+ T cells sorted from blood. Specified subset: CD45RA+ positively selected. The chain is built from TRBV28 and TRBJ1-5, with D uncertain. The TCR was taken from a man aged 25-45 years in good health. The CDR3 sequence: CASMKFAQMAQWPQHF. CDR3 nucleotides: TGTGCCAGCATGAAATTCGCCCAAATGGCCCAATGGCCCCAGCATTTT. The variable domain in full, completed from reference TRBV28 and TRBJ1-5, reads DVKVTQSSRYLVKRTGEKVFLECVQDMDHENMFWYRQDPGLGLRLIYFSYDVKMKEKGDIPEGYSVSREKKERFSLILESASTNQTSMYLCASMKFAQMAQWPQHFGDGTRLSIL.